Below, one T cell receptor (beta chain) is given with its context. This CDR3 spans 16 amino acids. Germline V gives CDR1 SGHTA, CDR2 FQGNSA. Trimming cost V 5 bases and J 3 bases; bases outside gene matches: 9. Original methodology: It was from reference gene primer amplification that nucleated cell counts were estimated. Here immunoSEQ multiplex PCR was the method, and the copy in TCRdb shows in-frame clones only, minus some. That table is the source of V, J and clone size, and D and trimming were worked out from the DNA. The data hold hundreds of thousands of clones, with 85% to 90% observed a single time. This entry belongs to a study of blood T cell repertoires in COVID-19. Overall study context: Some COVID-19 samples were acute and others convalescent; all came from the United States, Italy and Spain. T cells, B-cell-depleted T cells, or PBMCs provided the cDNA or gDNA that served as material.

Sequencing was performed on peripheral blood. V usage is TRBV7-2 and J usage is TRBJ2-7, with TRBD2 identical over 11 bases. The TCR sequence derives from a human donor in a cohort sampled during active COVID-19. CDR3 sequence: CASSMKPGTSGYEQYF. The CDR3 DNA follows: TGTGCCAGCAGCATGAAACCCGGGACTAGCGGCTACGAGCAGTACTTC.